This TCR beta chain was found in a study of cytomegalovirus exposure and HLA in healthy donors. J lost 6 bases, V lost 1 base, and 12 bases had no gene match. Germline assignment: CDR1 SGHTA and CDR2 FQGTGA. The CDR3 is made up of 17 amino acids. PCR amplification relied on 60 Vbeta primers (plus 13 Jbeta primers). The assay was immunoSEQ multiplex PCR, and TCRdb's table has in-frame clones only and misses some. The data show 140,000 or so clones, 78% seen once. The chain couples TRBV7-3 to TRBJ2-1; 7 nucleotides agree with TRBD2. Input material: PBMCs. This sequence originates from a female donor in good health and CMV-seronegative. CDR3 protein: CASSLNAPGGVGNEQFF. The CDR3 bases are TGTGCCAGCAGCTTAAACGCGCCGGGGGGAGTGGGCAATGAGCAGTTCTTC.